The 27 T cell receptor beta chains in this list originate from one sample, sequenced in a study of T-cell reconstitution after alpha-beta-depleted transplantation in children. Unique molecular identifiers tagged the TCRbeta library. TCRdb itself ran the PCR reads through MiXCR, one entry per CDR3 protein. The data show approximately 980,000 distinct CDR3 sequences, less than 30% seen once. Sequencing was performed on PBMCs, mostly from graft donor cells, taken 360 days after TCRalphabeta/CD19-depleted stem cell transplant. These receptors originate from a boy under three years old who had a stem cell transplant for SCID, so the T cells may come from the graft donor.

There are a few counts of this clonotype. This may stem from a read error, because a much larger clone lies one nucleotide away. The J gene is TRBJ2-7, the V gene TRBV20-1, with TRBD2 as a possible D gene (6 bases). The CDR3 runs 12 residues. Per germline, CDR1 DFQATT and CDR2 SNEGSKA (reference sequence). The germline V and J ends were trimmed by 3 bases and 2 bases, with 8 bases remaining between them. As DNA, the CDR3 is TGCAGTGCTAGCGGGGAGGCCTACGAGCAGTACTTC. Protein sequence: CSASGEAYEQYF.

The chain couples TRBV18 to TRBJ2-5; D is uncertain. CDR1 and CDR2 (germline): KGHSH, LQKENI. Trimming pared 2 bases from V and 2 bases from J, leaving 6 bases between. This CDR3 region has 13 residues. CDR3 in DNA: TGTGCCAGCTCACCAATAAAACAAGAGACCCAGTACTTC. Its translation is CASSPIKQETQYF.

The V and J genes are TRBV28 and TRBJ2-7, with a weak D call TRBD2 (6 bases). The V and J ends lost 6 bases and 3 bases respectively, with 18 bases between them. The CDR3 runs to 15 residues. The germline V gene has CDR1 MDHEN and CDR2 SYDVKM. The CDR3 region has the DNA TGTGCCAGCAGCTCCGCGTGGGGTAGCGGCTACGAGCAGTACTTC. Translation gives CASSSAWGSGYEQYF.

This clonotype was seen a handful of times. V and J are TRBV29-1 and TRBJ2-4; weak D call: TRBD2 (5 bases). The CDR3 spans 11 residues. The V end lost 6 bases, the J end lost 10 bases, and 13 bases lay between the germline ends. Germline V gene data show CDR1 as SQVTM and CDR2 as ANQGSEA. The CDR3 reads CSVRPGEIQYF. The DNA of the CDR3 is TGCAGCGTCCGGCCCGGGGAGATTCAGTACTTC.

This clonotype has just a few counts. This chain joins TRBV29-1 and TRBJ2-3; D may be TRBD1 or TRBD2 (5 bases each). Trimming removed 4 bases from V and 4 bases from J, with 18 bases in between. The germline CDR1 and CDR2 sequences are SQVTM and ANQGSEA. The CDR3 extends over 15 amino acids. The CDR3 nucleotides read TGCAGCGTTGCCCCCGGGGCCCTCATGGCAGATACGCAGTATTTT. Its protein is CSVAPGALMADTQYF.

The chain has TRBV12-3 or TRBV12-4 and TRBJ2-7; TRBD1 or TRBD2 may be the D gene (7 bases each). This CDR3 comprises 15 residues. With 6 bases removed from V and 0 bases from J, the gap between germline ends came to 15 bases. The CDR3 nucleotides read TGTGCCAGCAGACGACAGGGAGGGAACTCCTACGAGCAGTACTTC. Translation gives CASRRQGGNSYEQYF.

The chain uses TRBV7-2 and TRBJ2-1; TRBD2 matches 9 bases. This CDR3 is built from 15 residues. V trimming: 4 bases; J trimming: 6 bases; junction bases outside the gene matches: 7. Germline V gene lookup returns CDR1 SGHTA and CDR2 FQGNSA. The CDR3 here is CASSSAGLASNEQFF. The CDR3 DNA follows: TGTGCCAGCAGCTCCGCGGGACTAGCTTCCAATGAGCAGTTCTTC.

This clonotype was counted between two and nine times. In DNA form, the CDR3 reads TGTGCCAGCAGTCTACAGGGGGAGGGTCAGCCCCAGCATTTT. Encoded protein: CASSLQGEGQPQHF. The chain combines TRBV27 with TRBJ1-5, with TRBD1 matching over 8 bases. This CDR3 is built from 14 residues. CDR1 MNHEY and CDR2 SMNVEV come from the germline V gene (reference sequence). V was pared by 5 bases and J by 6 bases, with 6 bases of the junction left unmatched.

This clonotype was found a few times. The genes are TRBV4-3 and TRBJ2-1; D unresolved. Looked up from germline, CDR1 is LGHNA and CDR2 is YSLEER. CDR3 length: 15 amino acids. V dropped 0 bases and J dropped 4 bases, with 10 bases sitting between them. The CDR3 bases are TGCGCCAGCAGCCAAGATGGACGATTATACAATGAGCAGTTCTTC. Translation gives CASSQDGRLYNEQFF.

The rearrangement links TRBV20-1 to TRBJ2-2, with 14 bases lining up with TRBD2. The CDR3 is made up of 16 amino acids. Trimming at V came to 6 bases and at J to 5 bases, leaving 8 bases not matched to a gene. Germline CDR1 and CDR2: DFQATT and SNEGSKA (reference sequence). CDR3 bases: TGCAGTGCAAGTGGACTAGCGGGGGGAGAAACCGGGGAGCTGTTTTTT. It yields the protein CSASGLAGGETGELFF.

J is TRBJ2-3 and V is TRBV5-5; tentatively, D is TRBD2 (6 bases). Looked up from germline, CDR1 is SGHKS and CDR2 is YYEKEE (reference sequence). CDR3 length equals 16 residues. The V end was cut by 4 bases, the J end by 6 bases, with 21 bases between. The CDR3 sequence: CASSGTGLSEEDTQYF. CDR3 DNA sequence: TGTGCCAGCAGCGGCACGGGACTCTCTGAAGAGGATACGCAGTATTTT.

This chain links TRBV6-5 with TRBJ2-6, with a possible D match to TRBD1 (6 bases). Per germline, CDR1 MNHEY and CDR2 SVGAGI. The V and J ends lost 0 bases and 0 bases respectively, with 12 bases between them. There are 18 residues in the CDR3. Here the CDR3 DNA reads TGTGCCAGCAGTTACTCGGACAGCTCCCTCTCTGGGGCCAACGTCCTGACTTTC. This gives the protein CASSYSDSSLSGANVLTF.

In this sample, this clonotype turned up a few times. The gene calls are TRBV20-1 and TRBJ2-7; D tentatively reads TRBD1 or TRBD2 (5 bases each). CDR3 length: 16 amino acids. The V gene lost 6 bases and the J gene lost 0 bases, with 21 bases spanning the gap. Per germline, CDR1 DFQATT and CDR2 SNEGSKA (reference sequence). The DNA of the CDR3 is TGCAGTGCCAGCCTACCGGGGACGGGGCGCTCCTACGAGCAGTACTTC. It encodes CSASLPGTGRSYEQYF.

This clonotype was observed a handful of times. The rearrangement links TRBV5-1 to TRBJ2-7; TRBD1 matches 9 bases. There are 14 residues in the CDR3. Germline V CDR1 and CDR2: SGHRS, YFSETQ. The V segment lost 5 bases and the J segment 2 bases; nucleotides outside the gene matches: 5. CDR3 in amino acids: CASRPGTGPYEQYF. The CDR3 DNA reads as TGCGCCAGCAGGCCCGGGACAGGGCCCTACGAGCAGTACTTC.

This clonotype showed up just a few times. J is TRBJ2-1 and V is TRBV12-3 or TRBV12-4, with D perhaps TRBD2 (5 bases). The V gene lost 3 bases and the J gene lost 3 bases, with 12 bases spanning the gap. The CDR3 is 15 residues long. CDR3 DNA sequence: TGTGCCAGCAGTTTCGGTGTCGGGGACTACAATGAGCAGTTCTTC. It encodes CASSFGVGDYNEQFF.

This clonotype was observed a handful of times. The chain combines TRBV5-1 with TRBJ2-1, with 13 positions matching TRBD2. Germline assignment: CDR1 SGHRS and CDR2 YFSETQ. CDR3 length: 14 amino acids. Trimming took 3 bases from V and 7 from J; bases not matched to a gene: 1. CDR3 loop: CASSSTSGGNEQFF. The CDR3, as DNA: TGCGCCAGCAGCTCGACTAGCGGGGGGAATGAGCAGTTCTTC.

This chain connects TRBV15 to TRBJ2-3; no clear D gene. This CDR3 has 18 residues. Between the trimmed V and J ends, which lost 3 bases and 0 bases, there was a span of 19 bases. Per the germline V gene, CDR1 is LNHNV and CDR2 is YYDKDF (reference sequence). In nucleotides, the CDR3 is TGTGCCACCAGCAGGGCTCACACCCGGTCCCTCAGCACAGATACGCAGTATTTT. Translated: CATSRAHTRSLSTDTQYF.

This clonotype was observed a few times. V usage is TRBV28 and J usage is TRBJ2-5; D may be TRBD2 (6 bases). This CDR3 has 14 amino acids. V gave up 7 bases and J gave up 3 bases, with 15 bases separating them. CDR1 is MDHEN and CDR2 is SYDVKM in the germline V gene. In nucleotides, the CDR3 is TGTGCCAGCAAGGTCGGGGGAGCGGAAGAGACCCAGTACTTC. It yields the protein CASKVGGAEETQYF.

The chain has TRBV12-3 or TRBV12-4 and TRBJ2-7; D is unresolved. The CDR3 loop spans 13 amino acids. Trimming pared 2 bases from V and 0 bases from J, leaving 5 bases between. CDR3 in DNA: TGTGCCAGCAGTTTATGGCTCTCCTACGAGCAGTACTTC. Its protein product is CASSLWLSYEQYF.

Many counts were recorded for this clonotype. This sequence joins TRBV12-3 or TRBV12-4 and TRBJ2-2; D possibly uses TRBD1 or TRBD2 (5 bases each). CDR3 size: 15 residues. V lost 7 bases, J lost 4 bases, and 16 bases lay in between. This chain's CDR3 is CASTPGRVSTGELFF. The CDR3 nucleotides are TGTGCCAGCACCCCAGGGAGAGTGAGCACCGGGGAGCTGTTTTTT.

This rearrangement joins TRBV12-3 or TRBV12-4 to TRBJ2-7; perhaps TRBD2 as D (5 bases). The V end was cut by 5 bases, the J end by 0 bases, with 11 bases between. The CDR3 spans 14 residues. CDR3 in DNA: TGTGCCAGCAGTCCCTCGGGGTTCTCCTACGAGCAGTACTTC. It specifies CASSPSGFSYEQYF.

In its sample, this clonotype was seen a few times. The rearrangement joins TRBV29-1 to TRBJ2-7; 8 bases match TRBD1. The CDR3 totals 14 residues. V shed 4 bases and J 1 base; nucleotides not matched to a gene: 6. Germline-derived CDR1 and CDR2 are SQVTM and ANQGSEA. CDR3 protein: CSVGGQERSYEQYF. CDR3 nucleotide sequence: TGCAGCGTTGGGGGACAGGAAAGGTCCTACGAGCAGTACTTC.

The J gene is TRBJ2-1, the V gene TRBV5-1; 7 nucleotides align to TRBD1. The V segment lost 6 bases and the J segment 10 bases; nucleotides outside the gene matches: 4. This CDR3 has 11 residues. The V gene's germline CDR1 is SGHRS and CDR2 YFSETQ. Here the CDR3 reads CASKSTGEQFF. CDR3 DNA sequence: TGCGCCAGCAAGTCGACAGGGGAGCAGTTCTTC.

This chain uses TRBV7-2 with TRBJ2-5; 10 bases agree with TRBD2. J was trimmed by 5 bases and V by 1 base; bases with no gene match: 7. The CDR3 sequence is 16 residues long. From germline, CDR1 is SGHTA and CDR2 FQGNSA. The CDR3 spells CASSLDLAGGRETQYF. DNA of the CDR3: TGTGCCAGCAGCTTAGATTTAGCGGGGGGCCGGGAGACCCAGTACTTC.

The J gene is TRBJ2-7, the V gene TRBV7-6; 8 bases map to TRBD1. V lost 3 bases, J lost 4 bases, and 8 bases stayed unmatched. Germline V gene lookup returns CDR1 SGHVS and CDR2 FNYEAQ. The CDR3 spans 15 residues. CDR3 in amino acids: CASSLVSDRAYEQYF. The CDR3, as DNA: TGTGCCAGCAGCTTGGTCTCGGACAGGGCGTACGAGCAGTACTTC.

The CDR3 nucleotides are TGCAGCGTGCCAGCAGTCGGCCTATACTTCTCCTACAATGAGCAGTTCTTC. Translating it yields CSVPAVGLYFSYNEQFF. This chain links TRBV29-1 with TRBJ2-1; D unclear. With 6 bases removed from V and 0 bases from J, the gap between germline ends came to 21 bases. The CDR3 loop spans 17 amino acids. Germline CDR1 SQVTM, CDR2 ANQGSEA.

The gene calls are TRBV2 and TRBJ2-7; a weak D match, TRBD1 (5 bases). The CDR3 spans 12 residues. Per germline, CDR1 SNHLY and CDR2 FYNNEI. Trimming took 11 bases from V and 0 from J, leaving 11 bases between them. CDR3 protein: CAFRDSSYEQYF. The CDR3 DNA is TGTGCCTTCCGAGACAGCTCCTACGAGCAGTACTTC. The full variable domain, in which reference TRBV2 and TRBJ2-7 provide the parts outside the CDR3, is EPEVTQTPSHQVTQMGQEVILRCVPISNHLYFYWYRQILGQKVEFLVSFYNNEISEKSEIFDDQFSVERPDGSNFTLKIRSTKLEDSAMYFCAFRDSSYEQYFGPGTRLTVT.